The 30 T cell receptor beta chains given below trace back to one sample, sequenced in a study of T cell responses to AZD1222 COVID-19 vaccine. The data were produced by immunoSEQ multiplex PCR, yet TCRdb's version contains in-frame clones alone and is incomplete. The repertoire holds around 260,000 clones, over 90% seen once, with around 0.58% in the top ten. Material: peripheral blood, obtained on day 0 of AZD1222 vaccination. Receptor source: an adult in good health.

The chain combines TRBV18 with TRBJ1-2; possibly TRBD1 for D (6 bases). Germline CDR1 KGHSH, CDR2 LQKENI. This CDR3 is built from 14 residues. Trimming left V 5 bases short and J 2 bases short, with 12 bases between. The CDR3 sequence: CASSVQGSNYGYTF. CDR3 in DNA: TGTGCCAGCTCAGTACAGGGATCCAACTATGGCTACACCTTC.

This clone was counted between two and nine times. The V gene is TRBV9, the J gene TRBJ2-2, with D tentatively TRBD2 (7 bases). Trimming took 4 bases from V and 2 from J, leaving 15 bases between them. Germline-derived CDR1 and CDR2 are SGDLS and YYNGEE. The length of the CDR3 is 16 residues. The CDR3 reads CASSTESGTNTGELFF. CDR3 sequence (DNA): TGTGCCAGCAGCACCGAGAGCGGGACAAACACCGGGGAGCTGTTTTTT.

J is TRBJ2-5 and V is TRBV28, with 10 bases aligning to TRBD2. V gave up 8 bases and J gave up 1 base; unmatched junction bases: 4. The CDR3 covers 14 residues. In germline, CDR1 is MDHEN, CDR2 SYDVKM. This CDR3 reads CASLKRGGQETQYF. In nucleotides, the CDR3 is TGTGCCAGCCTCAAGCGGGGGGGCCAAGAGACCCAGTACTTC.

The chain is built from TRBV2 and TRBJ2-7; either TRBD1 or TRBD2 may supply D (6 bases each). The CDR3 spans 13 residues. Germline V lookup: CDR1 SNHLY, CDR2 FYNNEI. The V and J ends lost 7 bases and 11 bases respectively, with 21 bases between them. CDR3 region: CASKGDGAGREYF. The CDR3 nucleotides read TGTGCCAGCAAGGGGGATGGTGCCGGGAGAGAGTACTTC.

The V and J genes are TRBV6-5 and TRBJ1-1; no clear D gene. Trimming cost V 7 bases and J 1 base, with 4 bases left between them. Germline CDR1 reads MNHEY; CDR2 reads SVGAGI. This CDR3 has 11 amino acids. As DNA, the CDR3 is TGTGCCAGCACGGGGAACACTGAAGCTTTCTTT. Translation: CASTGNTEAFF.

The chain uses TRBV5-6 and TRBJ1-2, with 12 bases aligning to TRBD1. V shed 3 bases and J 8 bases; nucleotides not matched to a gene: 8. The CDR3 length is 15 residues. Germline V gene lookup returns CDR1 SGHDT and CDR2 YYEEEE. The CDR3 here is CASSWRDRGPGGYTF. In DNA, the CDR3 is TGTGCCAGCAGCTGGAGGGACAGGGGGCCCGGCGGCTACACCTTC.

The chain recombines TRBV28 with TRBJ1-1; D is possibly TRBD1 (5 bases). Trimming took off 5 bases at V and 1 base at J, with 17 bases between the two ends. Germline loops: CDR1 MDHEN, CDR2 SYDVKM. The CDR3 consists of 16 residues. The CDR3 DNA follows: TGTGCCAGCAGTCCAGCCTCGGACAAACCGAACACTGAAGCTTTCTTT. Its protein product is CASSPASDKPNTEAFF.

The gene calls are TRBV11-2 and TRBJ2-1; D might be TRBD2 (5 bases). Germline CDR1 and CDR2: SGHAT and FQNNGV. CDR3 size: 16 residues. The V end lost 3 bases, the J end lost 0 bases, and 12 bases lay between the germline ends. The CDR3 sequence: CASSFQRRSSYNEQFF. CDR3 coding DNA: TGTGCCAGCAGCTTCCAGCGGCGGAGCTCCTACAATGAGCAGTTCTTC.

The J gene is TRBJ2-6, the V gene TRBV3-1 (or the pseudogene TRBV3-2); possibly TRBD2 for D (5 bases). V was pared by 1 base and J by 4 bases, with 8 bases between. The germline CDR1 and CDR2 sequences are LGHDT and YNNKEL (reference sequence). The CDR3 consists of 15 residues. DNA for the CDR3: TGTGCCAGCAGCCAAGGAGGGCTCGGGGCCAACGTCCTGACTTTC. Translating it yields CASSQGGLGANVLTF.

The rearrangement joins TRBV28 to TRBJ2-1; D might be TRBD2 (6 bases). The CDR3 runs to 14 residues. CDR1 MDHEN and CDR2 SYDVKM come from the germline V gene. V was shortened by 6 bases and J by 2 bases, with 11 bases between the two germline ends. The CDR3 here is CASSVSGAYNEQFF. CDR3 DNA sequence: TGTGCCAGCAGCGTTAGCGGTGCCTACAATGAGCAGTTCTTC.

This chain joins TRBV10-1 and TRBJ1-2; perhaps TRBD1 as D (5 bases). V was trimmed by 6 bases and J by 8 bases, leaving 13 bases between them. Germline assignment: CDR1 WNHNN and CDR2 SYGVQD (reference sequence). There are 12 residues in the CDR3. CDR3 loop: CASSTEQAGYTF. The CDR3 DNA reads as TGCGCCAGCAGCACAGAACAGGCAGGCTACACCTTC.

The chain has TRBV19 and TRBJ1-5; D is ambiguous. The germline V gene has CDR1 LNHDA and CDR2 SQIVND (reference sequence). V was pared by 5 bases and J by 4 bases, with 21 bases between. This CDR3 spans 17 amino acids. The CDR3 DNA is TGTGCCAGTAGTTCCCCGGGAGGTCGGATGAAAAATCAGCCCCAGCATTTT. Its protein product is CASSSPGGRMKNQPQHF. The variable domain in full, completed from reference TRBV19 and TRBJ1-5, reads DGGITQSPKYLFRKEGQNVTLSCEQNLNHDAMYWYRQDPGQGLRLIYYSQIVNDFQKGDIAEGYSVSREKKESFPLTVTSAQKNPTAFYLCASSSPGGRMKNQPQHFGDGTRLSIL.

This rearrangement joins TRBV27 to TRBJ2-3, with D perhaps matching TRBD2 (6 bases). Trimming stripped 5 bases from V and 5 bases from J, with 20 bases between. The CDR3 extends over 16 amino acids. The germline gives CDR1 MNHEY, CDR2 SMNVEV (reference sequence). This chain's CDR3 is CASSPWTTRTGDTQYF. DNA of the CDR3: TGTGCCAGCAGTCCCTGGACTACTCGCACGGGAGATACGCAGTATTTT.

The rearrangement joins TRBV2 to TRBJ1-2; D may be TRBD1 (5 bases). Per germline, CDR1 SNHLY and CDR2 FYNNEI. The CDR3 is made up of 15 amino acids. The V gene lost 5 bases and the J gene lost 0 bases, with 13 bases spanning the gap. In nucleotides, the CDR3 is TGTGCCAGCAGTCGGGACCCTGGGGCTAACTATGGCTACACCTTC. The encoded protein is CASSRDPGANYGYTF.

The J gene is TRBJ2-2, the V gene TRBV9, with 8 bases fitting TRBD1. V shed 2 bases and J 4 bases; nucleotides not matched to a gene: 7. The germline V gene has CDR1 SGDLS and CDR2 YYNGEE. This CDR3 contains 16 residues. The CDR3 loop is CASSVRFTGGTGELFF. The CDR3, as DNA: TGTGCCAGCAGCGTTAGATTTACAGGGGGCACCGGGGAGCTGTTTTTT.

V and J are TRBV7-8 and TRBJ2-7; either TRBD1 or TRBD2 may fit D (5 bases each). CDR1 is SGHVS and CDR2 is FQNEAQ in the germline V gene. The CDR3 loop spans 13 amino acids. V dropped 3 bases and J dropped 6 bases, with 12 bases sitting between them. The CDR3 sequence: CASSFLGGSEQYF. CDR3 nucleotides: TGTGCCAGCAGCTTCCTTGGGGGTAGCGAGCAGTACTTC. The full variable domain, with the rest looked up from reference TRBV7-8 and TRBJ2-7, is GAGVSQSPRYKVAKRGQDVALRCDPISGHVSLFWYQQALGQGPEFLTYFQNEAQLDKSGLPSDRFFAERPEGSVSTLKIQRTQQEDSAVYLCASSFLGGSEQYFGPGTRLTVT.

V gene TRBV9 combines with J gene TRBJ1-2; tentative D call: TRBD1 (5 bases). V lost 0 bases and J 0 bases, leaving 15 bases between the germline ends. The CDR3 length is 17 residues. CDR1 is SGDLS and CDR2 is YYNGEE in the germline V gene. Here the CDR3 reads CASSVVGQGPANYGYTF. Written as DNA, the CDR3 is TGTGCCAGCAGCGTAGTAGGCCAGGGACCTGCTAACTATGGCTACACCTTC.

This clone turned up a few times. The V gene is TRBV3-1 (or the pseudogene TRBV3-2), the J gene TRBJ2-5; D unclear. Per the germline V gene, CDR1 is LGHDT and CDR2 is YNNKEL (reference sequence). This CDR3 is built from 14 residues. V was shortened by 3 bases and J by 1 base, with 9 bases between the two germline ends. CDR3 loop: CASSHGLLQETQYF. The CDR3 nucleotides are TGTGCCAGCAGCCACGGGCTCCTCCAAGAGACCCAGTACTTC.

This sequence joins TRBV28 and TRBJ1-5; D is perhaps TRBD1 (5 bases). CDR1 is MDHEN and CDR2 is SYDVKM in the germline V gene. V shed 5 bases and J shed 2 bases, with 16 bases lying between them. This CDR3 has 16 amino acids. Here the CDR3 reads CASSLHQGGGNQPQHF. In nucleotides, the CDR3 is TGTGCCAGCAGTCTTCACCAGGGTGGTGGCAATCAGCCCCAGCATTTT.

The V and J genes are TRBV20-1 and TRBJ2-1; 8 bases align to TRBD1. CDR3 size: 9 residues. V lost 8 bases, J lost 16 bases, and 7 bases stayed unmatched. Germline V gives CDR1 DFQATT, CDR2 SNEGSKA (reference sequence). This chain's CDR3 is CSLAGTGFF. DNA for the CDR3: TGCAGTCTTGCCGGGACAGGATTCTTC.

The chain joins TRBV6-2 or TRBV6-3 to TRBJ2-2; the D gene is possibly TRBD1 (7 bases). The CDR3 contains 15 residues. V dropped 5 bases and J dropped 1 base, with 11 bases sitting between them. Per the germline V gene, CDR1 is MNHEY and CDR2 is SVGEGT. The CDR3 DNA follows: TGTGCCAGCAGTCGGGGGACAGTGAACACCGGGGAGCTGTTTTTT. This codes for CASSRGTVNTGELFF.

This rearrangement joins TRBV24-1 to TRBJ2-2; possibly TRBD2 for D (6 bases). With 4 bases removed from V and 3 bases from J, the gap between germline ends came to 17 bases. Germline V CDR1 and CDR2: KGHDR, SFDVKD. The CDR3 is 17 residues long. The CDR3, as DNA: TGTGCCACCAGTGACAGTCGGGCGGGATATTACACCGGGGAGCTGTTTTTT. It yields the protein CATSDSRAGYYTGELFF.

The chain joins TRBV5-1 to TRBJ1-3; D perhaps matches TRBD1 (5 bases). CDR3 length equals 12 residues. Germline V gene sequence: CDR1 SGHRS, CDR2 YFSETQ. V lost 4 bases and J lost 7, with 9 bases in between. CDR3 sequence: CASSSGGNTIYF. The CDR3 nucleotides read TGCGCCAGCAGCAGTGGGGGGAACACCATATATTTT.

V and J are TRBV7-9 and TRBJ2-1; 8 nucleotides agree with TRBD1. The CDR3 is 15 residues long. The germline CDR1 and CDR2 sequences are SEHNR and FQNEAQ (reference sequence). V was clipped by 5 bases and J by 0 bases; unmatched bases: 3. This chain's CDR3 is CASSPTGGSYNEQFF. The CDR3 coding sequence is TGTGCCAGCAGCCCAACAGGGGGCTCCTACAATGAGCAGTTCTTC.

The rearrangement joins TRBV15 to TRBJ2-7; TRBD2 aligns across 14 bases. The CDR3 covers 20 residues. With 1 base clipped from V and 0 bases from J, the junction kept 11 bases outside the gene matches. The germline CDR1 and CDR2 sequences are LNHNV and YYDKDF (reference sequence). CDR3 DNA: TGTGCCACCAGCAGAGCAAAGGGACTAGCGGGAGTAGGGGCCTCCTACGAGCAGTACTTC. Protein product: CATSRAKGLAGVGASYEQYF.

The chain employs TRBV6-1 and TRBJ1-3; TRBD1 matches at 7 bases. Germline assignment: CDR1 MNHNS and CDR2 SASEGT. The CDR3 extends over 17 amino acids. The V gene end was trimmed by 4 bases and the J gene end by 0 bases; junction bases not matched to a gene: 9. The CDR3 region has the DNA TGTGCCAGCAGTGCAATACAGGGGCCTTTCTCTGGAAACACCATATATTTT. This sequence encodes CASSAIQGPFSGNTIYF.

The chain employs TRBV29-1 and TRBJ2-7, with D unclear. CDR1 and CDR2 from the germline V gene are SQVTM and ANQGSEA. The CDR3 contains 15 residues. V lost 0 bases and J lost 4, with 16 bases in between. CDR3 loop: CSVEDRHGRIYEQYF. As DNA, the CDR3 is TGCAGCGTTGAAGATAGGCACGGACGGATATACGAGCAGTACTTC.

The V gene is TRBV7-3, the J gene TRBJ2-7, with a possible D match to TRBD2 (5 bases). Trimming removed 8 bases at V and 2 bases at J, with 16 bases between. CDR1 and CDR2 from the germline V gene are SGHTA and FQGTGA. This CDR3 has 14 residues. CDR3 in amino acids: CASYPRGFTYEQYF. The CDR3, as DNA: TGTGCCAGCTACCCCCGAGGGTTTACCTACGAGCAGTACTTC. Full variable domain (missing parts from reference TRBV7-3 and TRBJ2-7): GAGVSQTPSNKVTEKGKYVELRCDPISGHTALYWYRQSLGQGPEFLIYFQGTGAADDSGLPNDRFFAVRPEGSVSTLKIQRTERGDSAVYLCASYPRGFTYEQYFGPGTRLTVT.

The gene calls are TRBV7-8 and TRBJ2-3; D tentatively reads TRBD1 or TRBD2 (6 bases each). The V end was cut by 5 bases, the J end by 9 bases, with 12 bases between. This CDR3 has 12 amino acids. The germline V gene has CDR1 SGHVS and CDR2 FQNEAQ. The CDR3 nucleotides read TGTGCCAGCAGCCCCGGGGGCCTGACGCAGTATTTT. This sequence encodes CASSPGGLTQYF.

The genes are TRBV2 and TRBJ1-5; D might be TRBD1 (5 bases). V lost 0 bases, J lost 6 bases, and 12 bases lay in between. The CDR3 runs to 15 residues. Germline V CDR1 and CDR2: SNHLY, FYNNEI. In nucleotides, the CDR3 is TGTGCCAGCAGTGAAGCACCCGCAGGGAGTCAGCCCCAGCATTTT. Translating gives CASSEAPAGSQPQHF.